These 20 T cell receptor beta chains came from one sample sequenced in a study of PD-L1 blockade in urothelial cancer. Sequencing was performed with immunoSEQ multiplex PCR; in TCRdb, only in-frame clones are kept and a portion is missing. Of some 100,000 clones in the sample, over 80% were seen once. The sequences come from PBMCs, collected around atezolizumab (anti-PD-L1) treatment. The receptors were sampled from a woman aged 80 or over with urothelial cancer.

The rearrangement uses TRBV9 and TRBJ2-7; 8 bases align to TRBD2. Germline-derived CDR1 and CDR2 are SGDLS and YYNGEE. The trim removed 0 bases at V and 2 bases at J, leaving 4 bases unmatched. This CDR3 is 15 amino acids long. The CDR3 DNA is TGTGCCAGCAGCGTAGAGAACGGGAGGGCCTACGAGCAGTACTTC. This codes for CASSVENGRAYEQYF.

The chain carries TRBV7-2 and TRBJ1-5; D remains ambiguous. The CDR3 loop spans 15 amino acids. Germline values: CDR1 SGHTA, CDR2 FQGNSA. Between the trimmed V and J ends, which lost 1 base and 3 bases, there was a span of 10 bases. The CDR3 DNA follows: TGTGCCAGCAGCTTAGATCCGGGGAACAATCAGCCCCAGCATTTT. This encodes CASSLDPGNNQPQHF. Combining the CDR3 with reference TRBV7-2 and TRBJ1-5 gives the whole variable domain GAGVSQSPSNKVTEKGKDVELRCDPISGHTALYWYRQSLGQGLEFLIYFQGNSAPDKSGLPSDRFSAERTGGSVSTLTIQRTQQEDSAVYLCASSLDPGNNQPQHFGDGTRLSIL.

The gene calls are TRBV27 and TRBJ1-3, with 9 bases aligning to TRBD1. In germline, CDR1 is MNHEY, CDR2 SMNVEV (reference sequence). The V and J ends lost 0 bases and 0 bases, in that order; junction bases with no gene match: 6. The CDR3 length is 18 residues. The CDR3 region has the DNA TGTGCCAGCAGTTTATCTCGGACAGGGGCCTACTCTGGAAACACCATATATTTT. This sequence encodes CASSLSRTGAYSGNTIYF.

The CDR3 DNA follows: TGTGCCAGCAGTTTGTACAACCCGAAAAGCTCTGGAAACACCATATATTTT. It encodes CASSLYNPKSSGNTIYF. The genes are TRBV27 and TRBJ1-3; D is ambiguous. This CDR3 is built from 17 residues. V was cut by 3 bases and J by 0 bases, with 15 bases left in between. The germline gives CDR1 MNHEY, CDR2 SMNVEV (reference sequence).

This chain uses TRBV5-6 with TRBJ1-2, with D tentatively TRBD1 (6 bases). Germline V gene sequence: CDR1 SGHDT, CDR2 YYEEEE. Trimming took off 1 base at V and 2 bases at J, with 9 bases between the two ends. CDR3 length equals 14 residues. The CDR3 here is CASSLSTGNYGYTF. DNA for the CDR3: TGTGCCAGCAGCTTGTCGACAGGAAACTATGGCTACACCTTC. The full variable domain, completed using reference TRBV5-6 and TRBJ1-2, is DAGVTQSPTHLIKTRGQQVTLRCSPKSGHDTVSWYQQALGQGPQFIFQYYEEEERQRGNFPDRFSGHQFPNYSSELNVNALLLGDSALYLCASSLSTGNYGYTFGSGTRLTVV.

This sequence joins TRBV19 and TRBJ1-2, with TRBD1 identical over 7 bases. Germline CDR1 reads LNHDA; CDR2 reads SQIVND (reference sequence). J was trimmed by 6 bases and V by 5 bases; bases with no gene match: 6. This CDR3 has 13 amino acids. CDR3 DNA sequence: TGTGCCAGTAGTCGACAGGGATGGGATGGCTACACCTTC. Its translation: CASSRQGWDGYTF. The full variable domain, its missing parts supplied by reference TRBV19 and TRBJ1-2, is DGGITQSPKYLFRKEGQNVTLSCEQNLNHDAMYWYRQDPGQGLRLIYYSQIVNDFQKGDIAEGYSVSREKKESFPLTVTSAQKNPTAFYLCASSRQGWDGYTFGSGTRLTVV.

This chain links TRBV10-3 with TRBJ2-2, with a weak D call TRBD1 (6 bases). The CDR3 has 16 amino acids. V was shortened by 0 bases and J by 2 bases, with 10 bases between the two germline ends. Per germline, CDR1 ENHRY and CDR2 SYGVKD. In nucleotides, the CDR3 is TGTGCCATCAGTGAGTCAGGGGGAGTAAACACCGGGGAGCTGTTTTTT. The encoded protein is CAISESGGVNTGELFF.

This clone appeared a few times. J is TRBJ1-2 and V is TRBV9; 7 bases map to TRBD1. The J segment lost 4 bases and the V segment lost 0 bases, leaving 3 bases of the junction unmatched. CDR1 is SGDLS, CDR2 YYNGEE, per germline. This CDR3 contains 14 residues. The CDR3 nucleotides read TGTGCCAGCAGCGTAGCACAGGGGACCTATGGCTACACCTTC. Translation: CASSVAQGTYGYTF.

The chain joins TRBV29-1 to TRBJ1-1; tentatively, D is TRBD1 (6 bases). Per germline, CDR1 SQVTM and CDR2 ANQGSEA. The CDR3 runs 14 residues. Trimming removed 4 bases from V and 1 base from J, with 13 bases in between. The CDR3 DNA reads TGCAGCGTTGGGGCGGGGGCGTGGAACACTGAAGCTTTCTTT. Translating gives CSVGAGAWNTEAFF.

The chain links TRBV7-6 to TRBJ1-3; D is undetermined. From germline, CDR1 is SGHVS and CDR2 FNYEAQ. V was shortened by 5 bases and J by 2 bases, with 10 bases between the two germline ends. This CDR3 contains 14 residues. Here the CDR3 DNA reads TGTGCCAGCAGCCCAACGGAGACTGGAAACACCATATATTTT. It codes for CASSPTETGNTIYF.

This clone was seen a few times. This chain connects TRBV5-6 to TRBJ1-1; D might be TRBD1 (5 bases). The germline V and J ends were trimmed by 3 bases and 4 bases, with 16 bases remaining between them. CDR1 is SGHDT and CDR2 is YYEEEE in the germline V gene. The length of the CDR3 is 15 residues. The CDR3 loop reads CASSWRRPGGTEAFF. In DNA form, the CDR3 reads TGTGCCAGCAGCTGGAGGCGACCGGGGGGCACTGAAGCTTTCTTT.

The chain links TRBV5-1 to TRBJ1-1; 9 nucleotides line up with TRBD1. V lost 4 bases to trimming and J lost 2 bases; unmatched junction nucleotides: 3. CDR3 size: 14 residues. CDR1 SGHRS and CDR2 YFSETQ come from the germline V gene. The CDR3 region has the DNA TGCGCCAGCAGCACAGGGGGCTTTAACACTGAAGCTTTCTTT. Its translation is CASSTGGFNTEAFF.

V is TRBV27 and J is TRBJ2-6; no clear D. This CDR3 comprises 17 residues. In germline, CDR1 is MNHEY, CDR2 SMNVEV (reference sequence). V was cut by 3 bases and J by 4 bases, with 16 bases left in between. For the CDR3, the DNA is TGTGCCAGCAGTTTTGTCGTGAGCCTTCGGGGGGCCAACGTCCTGACTTTC. It is translated as CASSFVVSLRGANVLTF.

The chain combines TRBV2 with TRBJ1-2; maybe TRBD1 (6 bases). The CDR3 has 14 residues. Germline V gene sequence: CDR1 SNHLY, CDR2 FYNNEI. The CDR3 DNA reads as TGTGTCTTATTTTTGCGGGGGCGCAGATATGGCTACACCTTC. Translated, it gives CVLFLRGRRYGYTF.

To note about this clone: Distinct nucleotide sequences in the sample also encode this CDR3. This sequence joins TRBV18 and TRBJ1-5, with D tentatively TRBD1 (6 bases). Germline V gene lookup returns CDR1 KGHSH and CDR2 LQKENI. This CDR3 contains 14 residues. Trimming took 3 bases from V and 1 from J, leaving 7 bases between them. The CDR3: CASSPGQSNQPQHF. CDR3 DNA sequence: TGTGCCAGCTCACCGGGACAAAGCAATCAGCCCCAGCATTTT.

The CDR3 DNA reads TGCGCCAGCAGCCTCAATATCGGAGGGACTTTGGCTGGAAACACCATATATTTT. Its protein is CASSLNIGGTLAGNTIYF. V and J are TRBV4-1 and TRBJ1-3; perhaps TRBD1 as D (5 bases). Germline assignment: CDR1 MGHRA and CDR2 YSYEKL. This CDR3 has 18 residues. The V gene lost 4 bases and the J gene lost 2 bases, with 21 bases spanning the gap.

The chain links TRBV6-5 to TRBJ2-1; D is unclear. Trimming took off 2 bases at V and 12 bases at J, with 14 bases between the two ends. The germline CDR1 and CDR2 sequences are MNHEY and SVGAGI. CDR3 size: 13 residues. The CDR3, as DNA: TGTGCCAGCAGTTACGGTATGGCTTCATGGCAGTTCTTC. Residues: CASSYGMASWQFF.

This chain links TRBV28 with TRBJ1-1, with TRBD1 identical over 7 bases. In germline, CDR1 is MDHEN, CDR2 SYDVKM. The CDR3 sequence is 12 residues long. J was trimmed by 6 bases and V by 5 bases; bases with no gene match: 3. DNA for the CDR3: TGTGCCAGCAGTCTAGGGACAGCTGAAGCTTTCTTT. It specifies CASSLGTAEAFF. The entire variable domain, with the rest obtained from reference TRBV28 and TRBJ1-1, is as follows: DVKVTQSSRYLVKRTGEKVFLECVQDMDHENMFWYRQDPGLGLRLIYFSYDVKMKEKGDIPEGYSVSREKKERFSLILESASTNQTSMYLCASSLGTAEAFFGQGTRLTVV.

This rearrangement joins TRBV19 to TRBJ2-1; D is unclear. The CDR3 has 15 amino acids. Trimming took off 3 bases at V and 1 base at J, with 10 bases between the two ends. Germline V lookup: CDR1 LNHDA, CDR2 SQIVND (reference sequence). The CDR3 nucleotides are TGTGCCAGTAGTATTGCGGAATTTTCCTACAATGAGCAGTTCTTC. It is translated as CASSIAEFSYNEQFF.

On this clone itself: In this CDR3 the conserved last residue, phenylalanine or tryptophan, is missing, so a read error is likely. The limits of the CDR3 on the DNA are not certain, so only TCRdb's listed CDR3 is given. This chain's CDR3 is CASSELGRGGRAI. The genes are TRBV2 and TRBJ1-3; the listed D gene, TRBD1, was not tested against the DNA. The CDR3 totals 13 residues, both ends included. Germline V CDR1 and CDR2: SNHLY, FYNNEI.